Each of the 20 T cell receptor beta chains below was sequenced from the same sample in a study of technical replicates of blood from several donors. Measured with immunoSEQ multiplex PCR; TCRdb has only the in-frame clones, and not every one. Here the sample spans some 80,000 clones, roughly 90% being singletons. Material for sequencing was T cells isolated from PBMCs. The receptors were gathered from a human donor in good health.

The chain's CDR3 is CASSISQGGGNTIYF. The CDR3 nucleotides read TGCGCCAGCAGCATCTCTCAGGGAGGTGGAAACACCATATATTTT. The J gene is TRBJ1-3, the V gene TRBV5-1; D is possibly TRBD1 (5 bases). The CDR3 length is 15 residues. The germline CDR1 and CDR2 sequences are SGHRS and YFSETQ. V shed 4 bases and J shed 3 bases, with 14 bases lying between them.

There are a few counts of this clone. This sequence joins TRBV14 and TRBJ1-2; D may be TRBD1 (5 bases). The CDR3 extends over 13 amino acids. Germline CDR1 is SGHDN and CDR2 is FVKESK. V lost 0 bases and J lost 5, with 7 bases in between. The CDR3 protein is CASSQEGRYGYTF. Written as DNA, the CDR3 is TGTGCCAGCAGCCAAGAGGGGCGGTATGGCTACACCTTC.

The J gene is TRBJ2-1, the V gene TRBV5-6, with 9 nucleotides matching TRBD2. Germline V gene sequence: CDR1 SGHDT, CDR2 YYEEEE. The CDR3 is 12 residues long. Trimming took 1 base from V and 15 from J; bases not matched to a gene: 5. Here the CDR3 DNA reads TGTGCCAGCAGCTTGTCAGCGGGAGGACCGTTCTTC. This codes for CASSLSAGGPFF. The entire variable domain, with the rest obtained from reference TRBV5-6 and TRBJ2-1, is as follows: DAGVTQSPTHLIKTRGQQVTLRCSPKSGHDTVSWYQQALGQGPQFIFQYYEEEERQRGNFPDRFSGHQFPNYSSELNVNALLLGDSALYLCASSLSAGGPFFGPGTRLTVL.

This chain joins TRBV2 and TRBJ2-3; possibly TRBD2 for D (6 bases). The CDR3 is 14 amino acids. Germline V gene data show CDR1 as SNHLY and CDR2 as FYNNEI. V lost 7 bases to trimming and J lost 1 base, with 12 bases between them. This CDR3 reads CASKRDFGTDTQYF. The CDR3 DNA follows: TGTGCCAGCAAACGGGACTTTGGCACAGATACGCAGTATTTT.

V and J are TRBV5-1 and TRBJ2-1; D may be TRBD2 (6 bases). The V gene's germline CDR1 is SGHRS and CDR2 YFSETQ. Trimming pared 4 bases from V and 10 bases from J, leaving 18 bases between. CDR3 length: 14 residues. The CDR3: CASSPSRDSKEQFF. CDR3 bases: TGCGCCAGCAGCCCCTCCCGGGACTCCAAAGAGCAGTTCTTC.

The V call is TRBV7-9, the J call TRBJ2-7; no reliable D call. Trimming took 3 bases from V and 3 from J, leaving 9 bases between them. CDR3 length: 13 amino acids. Germline CDR1 SEHNR, CDR2 FQNEAQ (reference sequence). DNA for the CDR3: TGTGCCAGCAGCTTTGGGCATTTCTACGAGCAGTACTTC. This sequence encodes CASSFGHFYEQYF.

A single count supports this clone. The chain is built from TRBV11-2 and TRBJ2-1; D perhaps matches TRBD2 (6 bases). Germline V gives CDR1 SGHAT, CDR2 FQNNGV. The CDR3 totals 15 residues. Trimming took off 3 bases at V and 1 base at J, with 10 bases between the two ends. In DNA, the CDR3 is TGTGCCAGCAGCTTGGGACTGGCATCCTACAATGAGCAGTTCTTC. Encoded protein: CASSLGLASYNEQFF.

The chain uses TRBV19 and TRBJ2-5; a weak D match, TRBD1 (5 bases). CDR1 is LNHDA and CDR2 is SQIVND in the germline V gene (reference sequence). The CDR3 has 12 residues. V shed 5 bases and J shed 5 bases, with 9 bases lying between them. In DNA form, the CDR3 reads TGTGCCAGTAGTGGGGCACGGGAGACCCAGTACTTC. Its protein product is CASSGARETQYF. Supplemented by reference TRBV19 and TRBJ2-5, the full variable domain reads DGGITQSPKYLFRKEGQNVTLSCEQNLNHDAMYWYRQDPGQGLRLIYYSQIVNDFQKGDIAEGYSVSREKKESFPLTVTSAQKNPTAFYLCASSGARETQYFGPGTRLLVL.

This chain uses TRBV7-6 with TRBJ2-7; D is unresolved. The V end lost 1 base, the J end lost 5 bases, and 6 bases lay between the germline ends. The germline V gene encodes CDR1 SGHVS and CDR2 FNYEAQ. The CDR3 sequence is 12 residues long. CDR3 sequence: CASSLGVNEQYF. CDR3 in DNA: TGTGCCAGCAGCTTAGGAGTTAACGAGCAGTACTTC.

V usage is TRBV6-4 and J usage is TRBJ2-1; TRBD2 matches at 11 bases. This CDR3 spans 13 amino acids. V lost 4 bases to trimming and J lost 9 bases; unmatched junction nucleotides: 2. CDR1 MRHNA and CDR2 SNTAGT come from the germline V gene. The CDR3 loop reads CASSVAGGLEQFF. The CDR3 region has the DNA TGTGCCAGCAGTGTAGCGGGAGGGCTTGAGCAGTTCTTC.

The gene calls are TRBV27 and TRBJ1-4; D may be TRBD1 (5 bases). This CDR3 comprises 16 residues. The V end was cut by 2 bases, the J end by 2 bases, with 12 bases between. Germline values: CDR1 MNHEY, CDR2 SMNVEV (reference sequence). The CDR3 DNA reads TGTGCCAGCAGTTTACAGGGAAGGTTGACTAATGAAAAACTGTTTTTT. Its translation is CASSLQGRLTNEKLFF.

The V call is TRBV27, the J call TRBJ1-2; 11 bases fit TRBD1. The CDR3 consists of 16 residues. Looked up from germline, CDR1 is MNHEY and CDR2 is SMNVEV (reference sequence). After removal of 2 bases from V and 4 bases from J, the junction contained 6 bases not matched to a gene. CDR3 bases: TGTGCCAGCAGTTTAAAACGCGGACAGGGGGCCTATGGCTACACCTTC. Its translation: CASSLKRGQGAYGYTF.

The chain couples TRBV18 to TRBJ1-1; 7 nucleotides line up with TRBD1. With V trimmed by 6 bases and J by 0 bases, 7 bases remained unmatched. CDR3 length: 15 amino acids. Looked up from germline, CDR1 is KGHSH and CDR2 is LQKENI. In DNA form, the CDR3 reads TGTGCCAGCTCCCTACAGGGGCCTATGAACACTGAAGCTTTCTTT. Translating it yields CASSLQGPMNTEAFF.

V is TRBV5-6 and J is TRBJ1-2, with D possibly matching TRBD1 (5 bases). Germline V lookup: CDR1 SGHDT, CDR2 YYEEEE. V was pared by 4 bases and J by 6 bases, with 19 bases between. The length of the CDR3 is 15 residues. DNA of the CDR3: TGTGCCAGCAGCAACCGGGGGAAAAGCCGCCATGGCTACACCTTC. As protein: CASSNRGKSRHGYTF.

The genes are TRBV28 and TRBJ1-1; possibly TRBD1 for D (5 bases). Germline V gives CDR1 MDHEN, CDR2 SYDVKM. Trimming shortened V by 1 base and J by 0 bases, and 12 bases separated the two germline ends. This CDR3 is 16 amino acids long. CDR3 region: CASSLLGAGLNTEAFF. CDR3 sequence (DNA): TGTGCCAGCAGTTTATTAGGGGCAGGGTTGAACACTGAAGCTTTCTTT.

This chain links TRBV28 with TRBJ1-5, with 12 nucleotides matching TRBD1. This CDR3 comprises 17 residues. With 5 bases clipped from V and 0 bases from J, the junction kept 5 bases outside the gene matches. CDR1 MDHEN and CDR2 SYDVKM come from the germline V gene. The chain's CDR3 is CASSTRDRGPSNQPQHF. The CDR3 bases are TGTGCCAGCAGTACCCGGGACAGGGGGCCTAGCAATCAGCCCCAGCATTTT.

The chain couples TRBV13 to TRBJ1-1, with D possibly matching TRBD1 (5 bases). CDR3 size: 12 residues. Per the germline V gene, CDR1 is PRHDT and CDR2 is FYEKMQ (reference sequence). The V gene lost 2 bases and the J gene lost 8 bases, with 9 bases spanning the gap. CDR3 coding DNA: TGTGCCAGCAGCTTAACAGGAATCGAAGCTTTCTTT. Its protein product is CASSLTGIEAFF.

This clone appeared a few times. This chain links TRBV7-2 with TRBJ2-1; 10 bases line up with TRBD2. Germline values: CDR1 SGHTA, CDR2 FQGNSA. V trimming: 2 bases; J trimming: 0 bases; junction bases outside the gene matches: 4. This CDR3 is built from 17 residues. The CDR3 region is CASSLLSGRASYNEQFF. Here the CDR3 DNA reads TGTGCCAGCAGCTTATTGAGCGGGAGGGCCTCCTACAATGAGCAGTTCTTC.

This clone was recorded once. This chain links TRBV6-5 with TRBJ1-1; 7 positions agree with TRBD1. There are 16 residues in the CDR3. Germline V CDR1 and CDR2: MNHEY, SVGAGI. J gave up 0 bases and V 0 bases, and 4 bases lay outside the gene matches. The DNA of the CDR3 is TGTGCCAGCAGTTACTCAGGGGGCGGGTTGAACACTGAAGCTTTCTTT. This encodes CASSYSGGGLNTEAFF.

The chain recombines TRBV10-2 with TRBJ2-7; 7 bases are shared with TRBD1. The CDR3 consists of 14 residues. Germline values: CDR1 WSHSY, CDR2 SAAADI. Trimming at V came to 8 bases and at J to 6 bases, leaving 13 bases not matched to a gene. Here the CDR3 DNA reads TGCGCCAGCGGATCCCGGGACAGAGGCCTCGAGCAGTACTTC. Translating it yields CASGSRDRGLEQYF.